The 2 T cell receptor beta chains given below trace back to one sample, sequenced in a study of cytomegalovirus exposure and HLA in healthy donors. The PCR contained 60 Vbeta and 13 Jbeta primers. The method was immunoSEQ multiplex PCR; TCRdb's version includes in-frame clones alone and lacks a portion of them. The sample lists about 110,000 clones; about four fifths were seen once. Material: PBMCs. These receptors were collected from a woman aged 18-30 years in good health and CMV-seropositive.

The chain has TRBV5-6 and TRBJ1-1, with a tentative D call TRBD1 (6 bases). Germline V gene lookup returns CDR1 SGHDT and CDR2 YYEEEE. Trimming took 4 bases from V and 4 from J, leaving 14 bases between them. The CDR3 has 14 amino acids. The CDR3 region is CASSLTGGATEAFF. In DNA, the CDR3 is TGTGCCAGCAGCCTGACGGGGGGGGCCACTGAAGCTTTCTTT.

The chain has TRBV19 and TRBJ2-2, with TRBD2 matching 9 bases. V was pared by 5 bases and J by 6 bases, with 7 bases of the junction left unmatched. CDR1 and CDR2 from the germline V gene are LNHDA and SQIVND (reference sequence). CDR3 length equals 15 residues. The CDR3 loop is CASSLGSGRPGELFF. CDR3 bases: TGTGCCAGTAGTTTGGGTAGCGGGAGACCCGGGGAGCTGTTTTTT.